The 27 T cell receptor beta chains in this list originate from one sample, sequenced in a study of cytomegalovirus exposure and HLA in healthy donors (dated by TCRdb to the late 2010s). Library creation used the immunoSEQ multiplex PCR assay. A mixture of 60 forward primers for TCR Vbeta segments and 13 reverse primers for TCR Jbeta segments was used in the multiplex PCR. Held by TCRdb, this immuneACCESS table contains in-frame sequences only and omits some clones. Under half of the omission traces to an unresolved V gene where checked; the cause of the rest is unknown. For this sample the table gives about 200,000 clones, of which more than 75% were detected only once. Jointly, the top ten make up around 6% of the sample. Source material: PBMCs. The source of these receptors is a man aged 40-55 years in good health and CMV-seropositive.

The chain joins TRBV5-1 to TRBJ2-1; D not certain. The CDR3 has 16 residues. From germline, CDR1 is SGHRS and CDR2 YFSETQ. V lost 2 bases to trimming and J lost 0 bases, with 12 bases between them. CDR3 in amino acids: CASSFPRMSSYNEQFF. For the CDR3, the DNA is TGCGCCAGCAGCTTCCCTAGAATGAGCTCCTACAATGAGCAGTTCTTC.

The chain links TRBV18 to TRBJ2-1; 12 bases line up with TRBD2. V was pared by 2 bases and J by 2 bases, with 7 bases of the junction left unmatched. The CDR3 has 18 residues. Germline V gene sequence: CDR1 KGHSH, CDR2 LQKENI. CDR3 in amino acids: CASSPSTGTSGPYNEQFF. The CDR3 DNA reads as TGTGCCAGCTCACCATCCACGGGGACTAGCGGGCCCTACAATGAGCAGTTCTTC.

This rearrangement joins TRBV5-5 to TRBJ1-5; TRBD1 might be the D (6 bases). Germline values: CDR1 SGHKS, CDR2 YYEKEE (reference sequence). The CDR3 has 13 residues. V lost 4 bases to trimming and J lost 5 bases, with 10 bases between them. CDR3 residues: CASSLTGHQPQHF. In DNA, the CDR3 is TGTGCCAGCAGCCTTACAGGGCATCAGCCCCAGCATTTT.

The rearrangement joins TRBV7-3 to TRBJ1-1; 10 bases fit TRBD1. After removal of 5 bases from V and 1 base from J, the junction contained 4 bases not matched to a gene. The CDR3 sequence is 15 residues long. Germline CDR1 reads SGHTA; CDR2 reads FQGTGA. Written as DNA, the CDR3 is TGTGCCAGCAGCGCGGACAGGGGGTCGAACACTGAAGCTTTCTTT. Amino acids: CASSADRGSNTEAFF.

The genes are TRBV5-6 and TRBJ2-1; tentatively, D is TRBD2 (6 bases). The CDR3 loop spans 16 amino acids. The V and J ends lost 3 bases and 6 bases respectively, with 19 bases between them. CDR1 and CDR2 from the germline V gene are SGHDT and YYEEEE. This CDR3 reads CASSYLGDWESNEQFF. CDR3 coding DNA: TGTGCCAGCAGCTATCTCGGGGACTGGGAGTCCAATGAGCAGTTCTTC.

V gene TRBV4-2 combines with J gene TRBJ2-4, with TRBD2 matching 9 bases. Trimming cost V 0 bases and J 6 bases; bases outside gene matches: 18. The germline V gene has CDR1 LGHNA and CDR2 YNFKEQ. The CDR3 is 20 residues long. The CDR3 sequence: CASSQDGASGIVRRRNIQYF. CDR3 bases: TGTGCCAGCAGCCAAGATGGGGCTAGCGGGATAGTCCGGAGGCGAAACATTCAGTACTTC.

The rearrangement joins TRBV27 to TRBJ1-5; D may be TRBD1 (6 bases). V dropped 6 bases and J dropped 0 bases, with 12 bases sitting between them. Germline values: CDR1 MNHEY, CDR2 SMNVEV (reference sequence). The CDR3 has 15 residues. CDR3 protein: CASRSGQFSNQPQHF. The DNA for the CDR3 is TGTGCCAGCAGGTCTGGACAGTTTAGCAATCAGCCCCAGCATTTT.

The CDR3 bases are TGTGCCAGCAGCTCATCCGGGACTACCACTGATACGCAGTATTTT. Protein product: CASSSSGTTTDTQYF. The chain employs TRBV7-3 and TRBJ2-3, with 7 bases that match TRBD2. The CDR3 sequence is 15 residues long. Germline CDR1 is SGHTA and CDR2 is FQGTGA. With 4 bases clipped from V and 6 bases from J, the junction kept 10 bases outside the gene matches.

The chain carries TRBV19 and TRBJ2-2, with 9 nucleotides matching TRBD1. V was pared by 8 bases and J by 4 bases, with 5 bases of the junction left unmatched. Germline values: CDR1 LNHDA, CDR2 SQIVND (reference sequence). The CDR3 runs 14 residues. CDR3 amino acids: CASGDRAITGELFF. The CDR3 coding sequence is TGTGCCAGTGGGGACAGGGCCATCACCGGGGAGCTGTTTTTT.

The chain recombines TRBV19 with TRBJ2-1; no reliable D call. Trimming pared 6 bases from V and 6 bases from J, leaving 6 bases between. Per the germline V gene, CDR1 is LNHDA and CDR2 is SQIVND (reference sequence). This CDR3 is built from 11 residues. CDR3 DNA: TGTGCCAGTAGCTCTCTCAATGAGCAGTTCTTC. Encoded protein: CASSSLNEQFF.

V usage is TRBV6-5 and J usage is TRBJ2-7; D remains ambiguous. Trimming cost V 3 bases and J 6 bases, with 12 bases left between them. Germline V gene data show CDR1 as MNHEY and CDR2 as SVGAGI. The CDR3 is made up of 13 amino acids. Written as DNA, the CDR3 is TGTGCCAGCAGTTATACAAACAGCTTCGAGCAGTACTTC. Translating it yields CASSYTNSFEQYF.

J is TRBJ2-1 and V is TRBV30; D is possibly TRBD2 (5 bases). Trimming left V 2 bases short and J 0 bases short, with 14 bases between. The CDR3 covers 16 residues. In germline, CDR1 is GTSNPN, CDR2 SVGIG (reference sequence). This chain's CDR3 is CAWSPPPGLSYNEQFF. CDR3 in DNA: TGTGCCTGGAGTCCACCCCCCGGACTCTCCTACAATGAGCAGTTCTTC.

This chain links TRBV5-1 with TRBJ1-2; maybe TRBD1 (5 bases). V dropped 1 base and J dropped 2 bases, with 6 bases sitting between them. This CDR3 is built from 13 residues. Germline CDR1 reads SGHRS; CDR2 reads YFSETQ. In nucleotides, the CDR3 is TGCGCCAGCAGCTTGTCAGGGAACTATGGCTACACCTTC. This gives the protein CASSLSGNYGYTF.

The chain employs TRBV5-1 and TRBJ1-1; TRBD1 is a possible D gene (6 bases). The V end was cut by 3 bases, the J end by 1 base, with 19 bases between. The CDR3 totals 17 residues. Germline CDR1 and CDR2: SGHRS and YFSETQ. CDR3: CASSWMMGASGNTEAFF. The CDR3 DNA is TGCGCCAGCAGCTGGATGATGGGGGCCTCAGGGAACACTGAAGCTTTCTTT.

A few counts support this clone. The rearrangement joins TRBV27 to TRBJ2-3; TRBD2 matches at 10 bases. The germline gives CDR1 MNHEY, CDR2 SMNVEV (reference sequence). This CDR3 has 17 amino acids. The V and J ends lost 8 bases and 0 bases, in that order; junction bases with no gene match: 11. CDR3 protein: CASSNSGRIWSTDTQYF. The CDR3 coding sequence is TGTGCCAGCTCCAATAGCGGGAGGATCTGGAGCACAGATACGCAGTATTTT.

This clone has only one observation. The CDR3 bases are TGTGCCAGCAGCTTCGGGATAGCGGGGCGCACAGATACGCAGTATTTT. Translation gives CASSFGIAGRTDTQYF. The J gene is TRBJ2-3, the V gene TRBV11-1; 8 nucleotides line up with TRBD2. Trimming took 3 bases from V and 1 from J; bases not matched to a gene: 6. The V gene's germline CDR1 is SGHAT and CDR2 FQDESV (reference sequence). CDR3 size: 16 residues.

The chain has TRBV5-6 and TRBJ1-1; D may be TRBD1 (5 bases). Trimming removed 3 bases from V and 0 bases from J, with 9 bases in between. Germline V CDR1 and CDR2: SGHDT, YYEEEE. This CDR3 spans 14 amino acids. The CDR3 DNA reads as TGTGCCAGCAGCTCACAGGTGGTGAACACTGAAGCTTTCTTT. Translating gives CASSSQVVNTEAFF.

The chain links TRBV2 to TRBJ1-3; no clear D. V was shortened by 6 bases and J by 0 bases, with 9 bases between the two germline ends. The germline V gene encodes CDR1 SNHLY and CDR2 FYNNEI. The CDR3 extends over 14 amino acids. As DNA, the CDR3 is TGTGCCAGCAGGCAGGCAGCCTCTGGAAACACCATATATTTT. It yields the protein CASRQAASGNTIYF. Together with reference TRBV2 and TRBJ1-3, the CDR3 gives the full variable domain: EPEVTQTPSHQVTQMGQEVILRCVPISNHLYFYWYRQILGQKVEFLVSFYNNEISEKSEIFDDQFSVERPDGSNFTLKIRSTKLEDSAMYFCASRQAASGNTIYFGEGSWLTVV.

This rearrangement joins TRBV7-3 to TRBJ2-3; 8 bases fit TRBD2. CDR3 length equals 14 residues. The germline V gene encodes CDR1 SGHTA and CDR2 FQGTGA. The V and J ends lost 5 bases and 6 bases, in that order; junction bases with no gene match: 7. The CDR3 is CASSPGLASDTQYF. CDR3 nucleotides: TGTGCCAGCAGCCCCGGACTAGCCTCGGATACGCAGTATTTT.

The chain employs TRBV27 and TRBJ2-1, with TRBD2 matching over 15 bases. V lost 5 bases, J lost 5 bases, and 7 bases stayed unmatched. This CDR3 is 17 amino acids long. CDR1 is MNHEY, CDR2 SMNVEV, per germline (reference sequence). Here the CDR3 reads CASSGLAGGPSNNEQFF. The CDR3 bases are TGTGCCAGCAGTGGACTAGCGGGAGGGCCGTCTAACAATGAGCAGTTCTTC.

J is TRBJ2-7 and V is TRBV29-1; 12 nucleotides agree with TRBD2. This CDR3 region has 13 residues. The trim removed 6 bases at V and 5 bases at J, leaving 5 bases unmatched. Germline V gene data show CDR1 as SQVTM and CDR2 as ANQGSEA. The CDR3 bases are TGCAGCGTGACTAGCGGGAGAATCCACGAGCAGTACTTC. It specifies CSVTSGRIHEQYF.

This sequence joins TRBV5-1 and TRBJ2-3, with D possibly matching TRBD1 (6 bases). The CDR3 spans 17 residues. V was shortened by 2 bases and J by 0 bases, with 16 bases between the two germline ends. The germline V gene has CDR1 SGHRS and CDR2 YFSETQ. Here the CDR3 DNA reads TGCGCCAGCAGCTTCCTAGCCACAGGACAGAGCACAGATACGCAGTATTTT. Encoded protein: CASSFLATGQSTDTQYF. Looking up the rest from reference TRBV5-1 and TRBJ2-3 gives the full variable domain: KAGVTQTPRYLIKTRGQQVTLSCSPISGHRSVSWYQQTPGQGLQFLFEYFSETQRNKGNFPGRFSGRQFSNSRSEMNVSTLELGDSALYLCASSFLATGQSTDTQYFGPGTRLTVL.

V is TRBV6-6 and J is TRBJ2-1, with 14 nucleotides matching TRBD2. The CDR3 runs 15 residues. Losses at the gene ends were 5 bases for V and 8 bases for J; bases not matched to a gene: 5. Germline lookup yields CDR1 MNHNY and CDR2 SVGAGI (reference sequence). The CDR3 protein is CASSRGTSGSDEQFF. The CDR3 DNA reads TGTGCCAGCAGTCGCGGGACTAGCGGGAGTGATGAGCAGTTCTTC.

The chain carries TRBV11-2 and TRBJ2-7, with D uncertain. Germline lookup yields CDR1 SGHAT and CDR2 FQNNGV. The length of the CDR3 is 13 residues. Trimming left V 6 bases short and J 3 bases short, with 12 bases between. The CDR3 loop is CASRWLGSYEQYF. DNA for the CDR3: TGTGCCAGCAGGTGGCTAGGTAGCTACGAGCAGTACTTC.

The chain is built from TRBV2 and TRBJ1-5, with 7 nucleotides matching TRBD1. With 7 bases clipped from V and 6 bases from J, the junction kept 6 bases outside the gene matches. The CDR3 sequence is 13 residues long. The germline V gene encodes CDR1 SNHLY and CDR2 FYNNEI. Here the CDR3 DNA reads TGTGCCAGCATGTCAGGGGGTGGTCAGCCCCAGCATTTT. It yields the protein CASMSGGGQPQHF.

As for this clone: The sample contains more than one DNA sequence encoding this CDR3. The chain uses TRBV7-9 and TRBJ1-1; 10 bases line up with TRBD1. There are 14 residues in the CDR3. Germline loops: CDR1 SEHNR, CDR2 FQNEAQ (reference sequence). Trimming at V came to 3 bases and at J to 3 bases, leaving 1 base not matched to a gene. CDR3 DNA sequence: TGTGCCAGCAGCTTGGGACAGGGGTACACTGAAGCTTTCTTT. Protein: CASSLGQGYTEAFF.

The chain is built from TRBV7-9 and TRBJ2-1, with D tentatively TRBD2 (6 bases). This CDR3 is built from 17 residues. V lost 5 bases and J 9 bases, leaving 26 bases between the germline ends. CDR1 is SEHNR, CDR2 FQNEAQ, per germline (reference sequence). CDR3 nucleotide sequence: TGTGCCAGCAGCGGGCCCCTGGGGCGGAGGGGCTCGGGTGAGCAGTTCTTC. Residues: CASSGPLGRRGSGEQFF.